The TCR beta chain under discussion was sequenced for a study of T-cell memory formation after mild COVID-19 (dated by TCRdb to 2020 to 2022). The study in broad terms: Most TCR sequence clusters were specific to one of the two donors. Longitudinal TCRalpha and TCRbeta repertoire sequencing tracked T-cell clones expanding and contracting after mild COVID-19 in a couple of donors. Two young, previously healthy adult volunteers made up the cohort, one male and one female.

Sequencing instrument: Illumina NovaSeq 6000. TCRalpha and TCRbeta cDNA libraries were built by 5'RACE with constant-segment primers, adding sample barcodes and unique molecular identifiers. RNA was extracted from every sample with Trizol reagent. Amplification of the libraries took two PCR steps, and the second step added a second sample barcode plus Illumina TruSeq adapters. The libraries were sequenced on an Illumina NovaSeq using 2 x 150 bp paired-end reads. In the original analysis: Reads were demultiplexed and collapsed into UMI-guided consensus sequences with migec v1.2.7. Using mixcr v2.1.11, the UMI consensuses were aligned to TRA and TRB V and J templates and assembled into clonotypes. A clonotype was counted as expanded or contracted only when both edgeR and NoisET called the clonotype significant, with the noise models trained on biological replicates. For edgeR calls, the thresholds were a false discovery rate-adjusted p below 0.01 and a log2 fold-change of 1. PCA with hierarchical clustering of max-normalized trajectories of the 1000 most abundant clonotypes was used as exploratory dynamics analysis. Each responding clone was given a CD4 or CD8 phenotype based on the CD4+ and CD8+ repertoires, which had been sequenced separately. TCRdb ran its own pipeline on the public reads, namely fastp trimming at Q25 and MiXCR clone calling, and kept in-frame beta chains. Every distinct CDR3 protein forms one entry, paired with its most common genes and DNA. TCRdb's processing, not the authors', yielded these V and J calls. Across this sample there are around 200,000 distinct CDR3 sequences, with around 15% seen only once. Around 1.9% of the sample goes to the ten largest clones.

The CDR3, from cysteine to phenylalanine, totals 16 residues. Just CDR3 DNA is preserved here, 48 bases in frame from base 1. For this chain, trimming is 4 bases at the V end and 7 bases at the J end, and the number of junction bases without a gene match is 13. The germline V gene supplies CDR1 SGHTA and CDR2 FQGNSA. What the research found in general, with its limitations: Only a couple of mild cases were covered in the study, and larger cohorts including severe cases with pre-infection samples were considered necessary. Whether the second-wave clones peaking on day 37 were SARS-CoV-2 specific was not confirmed. Some responding clones were detected in pre-infection memory, suggesting pre-existing cross-reactive memory T cells joined the SARS-CoV-2 response. Balanced CD4/CD8 phenotypes were observed for clones contracting from day 15 to 85, whereas a bias towards CD4+ was observed for a second wave of clones expanding from day 15 to 37. Contracting CD4+ clones were found mainly in CM and EM memory subsets, while CD8+ clones were enriched in EMRA.

Ficoll-Paque density gradient centrifugation was the method used to isolate PBMCs. Worth noting for this clonotype: The target of this receptor is not known. There are no base qualities to consult, and no much larger clone falls within one base.

The sequenced sample consisted of PBMCs or a T cell subset sorted from them (not recorded which). The source of this sequence is an adult woman who had mild COVID-19 (a few samples of this study predate the infection). The sample titles of this study are shuffled in the database, so cell type and time point are left out; the donor was told from shared clones. The chain couples TRBV7-2 to TRBJ2-1; TRBD2 fits 7 bases in the junction. CDR3 sequence: CASSSSLTAGANEQFF. The sequenced DNA is TGTGCCAGCAGCTCCTCCCTGACCGCGGGAGCTAATGAGCAGTTCTTC. The entire variable domain, with the stretches around the CDR3 drawn from the reference TRBV7-2 and TRBJ2-1 proteins, is GAGVSQSPSNKVTEKGKDVELRCDPISGHTALYWYRQSLGQGLEFLIYFQGNSAPDKSGLPSDRFSAERTGGSVSTLTIQRTQQEDSAVYLCASSSSLTAGANEQFFGPGTRLTVL.